This T cell receptor (beta chain) was recorded in a study of human T cells and chemical hapten exposure (dated by TCRdb to the early 2020s). A note on the overall study: For sensitization, 2% DPC in acetone was applied to a roughly 2 cm by roughly 2 cm area of upper inner arm skin. Throughout the roughly 25-week study period, patients were also given weekly therapeutic DPC doses on the scalp. Patient blood was sampled pre-sensitization (week 0) and at 2, 6 and about 24 weeks after DPC sensitization. Peripheral blood TCR repertoire changes were tracked in vivo in alopecia patients during primary and secondary sensitization to the hapten diphenylcyclopropenone (DPC). Alopecia areata with under or over 50% scalp involvement, alopecia totalis and alopecia universalis were represented in the patient cohort, which was mostly female. Libraries were pooled for sequencing, and variation in per-sample TCR yields was attributed mainly to small differences in library volumes within the pool. Patch testing was done on the upper back using Finn chambers containing 0.01% DPC, and results were scored after 6 days according to International Contact Dermatitis Research Group standards. For TCR sequencing, blood came from about 29 alopecia patients at anywhere from one to four time points (pre-sensitization, 2, 6 and 24 weeks).

The sample's time point label, in plain terms: patch test 3, about 24 weeks after DPC sensitization. This specimen's treatment or condition label, interpreted: therapeutic diphenylcyclopropenone sensitization with weekly scalp DPC. At each patch-test visit, blood was drawn before the patch test was applied. To be eligible, patients had to be aged 18 to 70, diagnosed with alopecia and judged suitable for DPC therapy, while pregnant patients were excluded. Total RNA was isolated from unfractionated whole blood collected in Tempus Blood RNA tubes. The library was made by RACE. Sequencer: NextSeq 500. During library preparation, unique molecular identifiers were attached to individual cDNA molecules so that TCRs could be counted in a quantitative, reproducible way. From each blood RNA sample, both TCR alpha and TCR beta chains were sequenced. Under the source paper's analysis protocol: The median number of TCRs per sample was over 85,000, ranging from roughly 20,000 to 690,600. The Decombinator software suite was used to annotate V, J and CDR3 in the TCR reads. Every sample was subsampled to the same number of TCRs (28,000) for the PS versus PT1 abundance plots. Expanded TCRs were defined as absent before sensitization and observed at least eight times at the 2-week time point. TCRdb reran the public reads through fastp at Q25 and MiXCR, keeping productive beta chains. Each CDR3 protein gets just one entry, which takes the most common genes and DNA from the rows behind it. The V and J calls were determined by TCRdb, not by the authors. For this sample the table gives about 190,000 distinct CDR3 sequences, of which under 25% were detected only once. The ten largest clones take up about 2.5% of the sample.

A remark on this clonotype: It has no known antigen specificity. Per-nucleotide qualities are absent, and no much larger clonotype sits a single base away.

Via the germline V gene, CDR1 is MDHEN and CDR2 SYDVKM. The germline ends are 12 bases apart after V is trimmed by 3 bases and J by 4 bases. Counted from cysteine to phenylalanine, this CDR3 has 14 amino acids. CDR3 DNA only is kept here, 42 bases in frame from base 1. What the research found in general, with its limitations: Repeated subsampling changed both the strength of the expansion versus patch-test correlation and the threshold at which the correlation became significant. All patients had alopecia, a presumed autoimmune disease, so their immune response might differ from that of healthy individuals. Significantly more large CDR3 similarity clusters were formed by expanded TCRs than by pre-sensitization or healthy control sets, consistent with antigen-driven responses. Patch test score was positively correlated with the number of PT1 expanded TCRs, with significance at thresholds 8, 16 and 32 but not at 4. No change with DPC sensitization was found in the number of TCRs above 1 in 1000 frequency, and no evidence of global repertoire structure alterations was found.

This receptor was obtained from a woman aged 35 to 49 with alopecia areata. Some clones in this sample may be carry-over from other donors' samples. The rearrangement combines TRBV28 with TRBJ1-1, with the D gene not clear enough to name. The sequenced sample was whole blood, obtained in connection with sensitization to the hapten diphenylcyclopropenone (DPC). The DNA sequence is given as TGTGCCAGCAGTTTCGGGCGTCGGGTCACTGAAGCTTTCTTT. Its protein reads: CASSFGRRVTEAFF. The entire variable domain, with the stretches around the CDR3 drawn from the reference TRBV28 and TRBJ1-1 proteins, is DVKVTQSSRYLVKRTGEKVFLECVQDMDHENMFWYRQDPGLGLRLIYFSYDVKMKEKGDIPEGYSVSREKKERFSLILESASTNQTSMYLCASSFGRRVTEAFFGQGTRLTVV.